This TCR beta chain is from a study of cytotoxic CD8 clonotypes in ibrutinib-treated CLL. Whole-study context: Sequencing produced an average of 255,043 productive templates and approximately 90,000 productive rearrangements per sample.

Comments on this clone: No antigen is known for it.

Germline CDR1 and CDR2: MNHNS and SASEGT. The CDR3 runs to 14 residues. Deletions cut 4 bases from V and 4 bases from J, with 12 bases between. Assay used: immunoSEQ multiplex PCR; TCRdb lists only in-frame clones, some missing. This sample has about 300,000 clones, with over 55% found just once. Points from the study as a whole: Baseline clonality, above age-matched healthy donor levels, tracked circulating CD8+ T-cell counts. Public clonotypes, rarely seen, contracted or held steady on treatment.

The receptor's source is a human donor with chronic lymphocytic leukemia. The material sequenced was PBMCs, taken after 36 months of ibrutinib treatment. The chain uses TRBV6-1 and TRBJ2-3; tentatively, D is TRBD2 (5 bases). CDR3 bases: TGTGCCAGCAGTGGAACACTAGTTTCAGATACGCAGTATTTT. As protein: CASSGTLVSDTQYF.